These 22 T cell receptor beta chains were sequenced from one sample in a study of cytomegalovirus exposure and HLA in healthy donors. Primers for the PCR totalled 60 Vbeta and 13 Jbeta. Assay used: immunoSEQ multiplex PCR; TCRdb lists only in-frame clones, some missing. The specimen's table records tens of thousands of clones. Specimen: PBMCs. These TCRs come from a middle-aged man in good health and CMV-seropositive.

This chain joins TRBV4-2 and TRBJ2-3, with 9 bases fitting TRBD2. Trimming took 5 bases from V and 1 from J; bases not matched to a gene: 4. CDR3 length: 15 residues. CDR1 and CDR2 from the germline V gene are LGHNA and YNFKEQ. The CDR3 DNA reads TGTGCCAGCAGCTCCAGACTAGCGGGCACAGATACGCAGTATTTT. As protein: CASSSRLAGTDTQYF.

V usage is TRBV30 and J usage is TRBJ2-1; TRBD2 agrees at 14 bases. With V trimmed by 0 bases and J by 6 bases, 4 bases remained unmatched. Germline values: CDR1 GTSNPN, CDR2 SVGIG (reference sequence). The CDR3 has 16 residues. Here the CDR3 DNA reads TGTGCCTGGAGTGTAGGGACTAGCGGGAGTCTCAATGAGCAGTTCTTC. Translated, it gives CAWSVGTSGSLNEQFF.

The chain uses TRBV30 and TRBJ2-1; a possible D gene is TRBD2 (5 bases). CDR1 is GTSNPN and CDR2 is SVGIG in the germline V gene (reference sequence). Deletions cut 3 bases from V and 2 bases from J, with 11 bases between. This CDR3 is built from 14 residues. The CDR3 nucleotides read TGTGCCTGGAGGGACTCCGTGACCTACAATGAGCAGTTCTTC. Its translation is CAWRDSVTYNEQFF.

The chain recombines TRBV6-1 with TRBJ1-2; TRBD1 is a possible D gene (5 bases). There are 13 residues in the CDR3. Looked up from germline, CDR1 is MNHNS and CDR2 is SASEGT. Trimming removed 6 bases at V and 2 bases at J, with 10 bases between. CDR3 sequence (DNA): TGTGCCAGCAGGGACCGGGGGAACTATGGCTACACCTTC. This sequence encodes CASRDRGNYGYTF.

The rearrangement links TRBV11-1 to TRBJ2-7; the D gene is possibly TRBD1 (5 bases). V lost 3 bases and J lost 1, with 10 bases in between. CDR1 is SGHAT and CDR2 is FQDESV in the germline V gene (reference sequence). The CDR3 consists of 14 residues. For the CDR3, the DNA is TGTGCCAGCAGCTTTGTCCAGGGATCCTACGAGCAGTACTTC. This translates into CASSFVQGSYEQYF.

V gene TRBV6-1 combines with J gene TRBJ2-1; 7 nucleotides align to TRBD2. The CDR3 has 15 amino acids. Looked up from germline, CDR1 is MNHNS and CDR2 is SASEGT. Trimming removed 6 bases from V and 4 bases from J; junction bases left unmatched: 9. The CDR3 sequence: CASRNGRESYNEQFF. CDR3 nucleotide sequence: TGTGCCAGCAGGAACGGGCGGGAGTCTTACAATGAGCAGTTCTTC.

CDR3 sequence reads: CASSTVHTMSYEQYF. The DNA for the CDR3 is TGTGCCAGCAGTACCGTACATACGATGTCCTACGAGCAGTACTTC. This chain links TRBV5-6 with TRBJ2-7; no reliable D call. V lost 5 bases to trimming and J lost 1 base, with 16 bases between them. The CDR3 extends over 15 amino acids. Germline-derived CDR1 and CDR2 are SGHDT and YYEEEE.

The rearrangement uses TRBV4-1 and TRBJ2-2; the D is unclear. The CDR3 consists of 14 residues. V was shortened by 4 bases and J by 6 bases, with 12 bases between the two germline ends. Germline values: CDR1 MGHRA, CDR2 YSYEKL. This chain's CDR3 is CASSRNSVPGELFF. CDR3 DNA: TGCGCCAGCAGCCGCAACTCTGTTCCCGGGGAGCTGTTTTTT.

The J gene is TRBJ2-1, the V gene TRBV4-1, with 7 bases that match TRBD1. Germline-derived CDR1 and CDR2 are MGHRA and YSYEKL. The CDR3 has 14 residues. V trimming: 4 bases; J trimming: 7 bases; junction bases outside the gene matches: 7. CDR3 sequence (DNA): TGCGCCAGCAGCCGACAGGGATCTTGGAATGAGCAGTTCTTC. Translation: CASSRQGSWNEQFF.

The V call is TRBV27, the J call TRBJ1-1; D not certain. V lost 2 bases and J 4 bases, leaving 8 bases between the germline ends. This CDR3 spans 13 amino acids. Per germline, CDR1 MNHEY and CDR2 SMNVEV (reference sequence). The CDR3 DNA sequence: TGTGCCAGCAGTTTAAGGGAGGGCACTGAAGCTTTCTTT. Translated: CASSLREGTEAFF.

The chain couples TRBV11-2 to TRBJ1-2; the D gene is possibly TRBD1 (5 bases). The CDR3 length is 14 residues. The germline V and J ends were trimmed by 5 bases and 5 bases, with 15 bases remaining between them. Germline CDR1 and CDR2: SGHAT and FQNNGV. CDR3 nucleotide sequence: TGTGCCAGCAGCCTTGGCCCAGGGTCATATGGCTACACCTTC. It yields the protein CASSLGPGSYGYTF.

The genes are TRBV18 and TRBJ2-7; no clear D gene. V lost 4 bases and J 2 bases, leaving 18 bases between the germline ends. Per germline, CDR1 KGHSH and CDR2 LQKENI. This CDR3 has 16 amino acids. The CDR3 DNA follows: TGTGCCAGCTCACAACTGGGTCTTCTGAGGCCCTACGAGCAGTACTTC. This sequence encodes CASSQLGLLRPYEQYF.

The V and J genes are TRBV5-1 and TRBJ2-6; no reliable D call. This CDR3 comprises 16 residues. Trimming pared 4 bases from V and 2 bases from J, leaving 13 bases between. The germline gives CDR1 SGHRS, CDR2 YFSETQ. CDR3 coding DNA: TGCGCCAGCAGCGCACAGCCTTCTACTGGGGCCAACGTCCTGACTTTC. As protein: CASSAQPSTGANVLTF.

CDR3 coding DNA: TGTGCCAGCAGTCGACAAAGGACAGTGCTGAACACTGAAGCTTTCTTT. Translating it yields CASSRQRTVLNTEAFF. The rearrangement joins TRBV27 to TRBJ1-1; maybe TRBD1 (6 bases). CDR1 and CDR2 (germline): MNHEY, SMNVEV (reference sequence). This CDR3 region has 16 residues. The V end lost 5 bases, the J end lost 0 bases, and 16 bases lay between the germline ends.

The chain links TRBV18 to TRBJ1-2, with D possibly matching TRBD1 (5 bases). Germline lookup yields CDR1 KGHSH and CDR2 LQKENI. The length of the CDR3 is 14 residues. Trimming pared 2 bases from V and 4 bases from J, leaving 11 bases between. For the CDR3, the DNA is TGTGCCAGCTCACCAAAAACCACAGGCTATGGCTACACCTTC. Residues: CASSPKTTGYGYTF.

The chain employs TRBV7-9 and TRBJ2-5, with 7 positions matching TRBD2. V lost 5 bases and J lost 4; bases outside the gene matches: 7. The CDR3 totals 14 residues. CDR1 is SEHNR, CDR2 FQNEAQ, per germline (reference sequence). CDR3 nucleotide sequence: TGTGCCAGCAGCCCAAGGCGGGGGATAGAGACCCAGTACTTC. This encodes CASSPRRGIETQYF.

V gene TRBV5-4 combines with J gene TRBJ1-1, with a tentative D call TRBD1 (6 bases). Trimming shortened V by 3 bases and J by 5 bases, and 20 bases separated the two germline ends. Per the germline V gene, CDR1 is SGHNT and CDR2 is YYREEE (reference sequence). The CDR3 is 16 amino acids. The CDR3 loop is CASSSTGRGGATEAFF. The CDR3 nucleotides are TGTGCCAGCAGCTCCACAGGGAGAGGGGGAGCGACTGAAGCTTTCTTT.

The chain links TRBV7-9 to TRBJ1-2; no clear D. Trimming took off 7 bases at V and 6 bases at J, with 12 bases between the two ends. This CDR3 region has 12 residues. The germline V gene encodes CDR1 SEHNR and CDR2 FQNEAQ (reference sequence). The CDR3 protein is CASTLDADGYTF. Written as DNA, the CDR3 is TGTGCCAGCACCCTAGACGCCGATGGCTACACCTTC.

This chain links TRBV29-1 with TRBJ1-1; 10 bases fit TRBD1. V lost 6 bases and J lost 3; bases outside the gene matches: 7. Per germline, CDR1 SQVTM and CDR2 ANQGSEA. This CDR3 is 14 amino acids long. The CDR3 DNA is TGCAGCGTCAGGACAGGGGGGGAGTACACTGAAGCTTTCTTT. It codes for CSVRTGGEYTEAFF.

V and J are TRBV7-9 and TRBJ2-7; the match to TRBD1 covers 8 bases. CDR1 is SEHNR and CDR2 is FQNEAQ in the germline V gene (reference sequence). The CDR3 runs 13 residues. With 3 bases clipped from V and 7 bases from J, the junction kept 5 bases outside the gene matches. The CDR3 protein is CASSFQGAGEQYV. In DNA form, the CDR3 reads TGTGCCAGCAGCTTTCAGGGGGCGGGAGAGCAGTACGTC.

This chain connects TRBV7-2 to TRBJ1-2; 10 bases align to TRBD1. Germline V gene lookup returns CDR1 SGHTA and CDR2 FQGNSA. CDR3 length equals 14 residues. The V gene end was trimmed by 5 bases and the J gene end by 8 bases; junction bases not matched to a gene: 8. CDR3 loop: CASSTTGGLGGYTF. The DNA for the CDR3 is TGTGCCAGCAGCACGACAGGGGGCCTAGGGGGCTACACCTTC.

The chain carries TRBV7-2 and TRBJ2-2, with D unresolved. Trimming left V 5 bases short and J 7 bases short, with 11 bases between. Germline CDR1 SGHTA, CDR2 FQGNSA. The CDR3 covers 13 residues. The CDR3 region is CASSPLDNGELFF. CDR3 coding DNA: TGTGCCAGCAGCCCTCTAGATAACGGGGAGCTGTTTTTT.